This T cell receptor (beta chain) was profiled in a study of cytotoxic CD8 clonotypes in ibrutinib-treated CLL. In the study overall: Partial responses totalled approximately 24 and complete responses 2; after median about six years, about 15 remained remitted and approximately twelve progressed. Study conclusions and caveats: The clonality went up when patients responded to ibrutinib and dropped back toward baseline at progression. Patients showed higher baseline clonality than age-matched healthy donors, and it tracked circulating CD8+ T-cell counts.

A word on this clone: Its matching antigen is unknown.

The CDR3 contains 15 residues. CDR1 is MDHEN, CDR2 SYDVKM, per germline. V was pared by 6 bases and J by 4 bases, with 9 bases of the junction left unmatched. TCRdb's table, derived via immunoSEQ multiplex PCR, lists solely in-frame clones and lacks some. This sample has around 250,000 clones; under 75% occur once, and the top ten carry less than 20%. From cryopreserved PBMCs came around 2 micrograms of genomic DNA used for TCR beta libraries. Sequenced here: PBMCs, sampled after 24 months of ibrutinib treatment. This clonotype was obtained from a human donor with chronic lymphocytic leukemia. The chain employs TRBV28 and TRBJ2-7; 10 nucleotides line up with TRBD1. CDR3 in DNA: TGTGCCAGCAGCCTCCGACAGGGGGCTTTGTACGAGCAGTACTTC. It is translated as CASSLRQGALYEQYF.